The 7 T cell receptor beta chains below come from one sample, sequenced in a study of shared clonotypes between healthy human individuals. Some clones are missing from TCRdb's copy, which holds only in-frame ones; the method was immunoSEQ multiplex PCR. Among around 530,000 clones listed, about 80% were seen once. The sample was PBMCs. These receptors originate from a woman aged 40 to 50 in good health. Some clones in this sample may be carry-over from other donors' samples.

The chain is built from TRBV5-6 and TRBJ2-2; 8 positions agree with TRBD2. The CDR3 has 16 amino acids. J was trimmed by 1 base and V by 1 base; bases with no gene match: 3. The germline CDR1 and CDR2 sequences are SGHDT and YYEEEE. The CDR3 nucleotides are TGTGCCAGCAGCTTGCGGCTAGCGGGGAACACCGGGGAGCTGTTTTTT. Its translation is CASSLRLAGNTGELFF.

V usage is TRBV2 and J usage is TRBJ2-7, with 7 nucleotides matching TRBD2. Germline V gives CDR1 SNHLY, CDR2 FYNNEI. The CDR3 is 11 residues long. The junction had 4 bases not matched to a gene; V was cut back by 7 bases and J by 7 bases. The CDR3 sequence: CASMGGREQYF. CDR3 coding DNA: TGTGCCAGCATGGGGGGGAGGGAGCAGTACTTC.

This chain connects TRBV7-2 to TRBJ1-6; D remains unclear. Germline V gives CDR1 SGHTA, CDR2 FQGNSA. V was cut by 5 bases and J by 6 bases, with 14 bases left in between. CDR3 length: 15 residues. CDR3 DNA: TGTGCCAGCAGCCTTCCCCGACGGGGTAATTCACCCCTCCACTTT. Translation gives CASSLPRRGNSPLHF.

This clone was recorded a few times. The CDR3 loop is CASSLGPESSYNEQFF. Written as DNA, the CDR3 is TGTGCCAGCAGCCTCGGTCCCGAAAGCTCCTACAATGAGCAGTTCTTC. The gene calls are TRBV9 and TRBJ2-1; D not resolved. The CDR3 loop spans 16 amino acids. V gave up 4 bases and J gave up 0 bases, with 14 bases separating them. Germline CDR1 and CDR2: SGDLS and YYNGEE.

V is TRBV6-5 and J is TRBJ2-7, with D perhaps assigned TRBD1 or TRBD2 (5 bases each). Trimming shortened V by 0 bases and J by 3 bases, and 12 bases separated the two germline ends. Germline V lookup: CDR1 MNHEY, CDR2 SVGAGI. The CDR3 is 15 residues long. The CDR3 DNA follows: TGTGCCAGCAGTTACTCGGGGACCCTCTTCTACGAGCAGTACTTC. It yields the protein CASSYSGTLFYEQYF.

The chain is built from TRBV18 and TRBJ2-3; D is uncertain. This CDR3 has 14 residues. V shed 3 bases and J shed 2 bases, with 9 bases lying between them. CDR1 is KGHSH and CDR2 is LQKENI in the germline V gene. CDR3 in amino acids: CASSPRQTTDTQYF. The CDR3 DNA sequence: TGTGCCAGCTCACCGAGGCAGACCACAGATACGCAGTATTTT.

A note on this clone: A far more abundant clone sits one base away, making this likely a read error. The chain combines TRBV5-6 with TRBJ2-7; D is unclear. Germline V gene data show CDR1 as SGHDT and CDR2 as YYEEEE. The germline V and J ends were trimmed by 4 bases and 6 bases, with 17 bases remaining between them. CDR3 length: 14 amino acids. The CDR3 coding sequence is TGTGCCAGCAGCCCCGAGGAGTTTGCCTCCGAGCAGTACTTC. Translation gives CASSPEEFASEQYF.